Given below is one TCR beta chain in context. The antigen remains unidentified. Original analysis: Quality scores were absent from the junction-only immunoSEQ sequences, so filtering differed. Method: immunoSEQ multiplex PCR; TCRdb's copy keeps in-frame clones and lacks some. That table gives V, J and clone size, and the DNA gave D and trimming. The table shows around 2,000,000 clones, with about 92% occurring only once. It was CD45RO-negative cells, positively selected for CCR7, that made up naive CD8 cells, with terminally differentiated effector memory CD45RA+ cells excluded. The data stem from a study of shared clonotypes between healthy human individuals. Regarding the study as a whole: Tissues were not sampled, only blood, and their repertoires likely differ.

V was pared by 5 bases and J by 8 bases, with 9 bases between. Germline V gene sequence: CDR1 LNHDA, CDR2 SQIVND (reference sequence). This CDR3 has 12 amino acids. The V call is TRBV19, the J call TRBJ1-4; D unresolved. This clonotype originated in a man aged 18 to 29 in good health. Some clones in this sample may be carry-over from other donors' samples. The sequencing sample was made of naive CD8+ T cells from PBMCs. In DNA, the CDR3 is TGTGCCAGTAGTCCATACCGGGAAAAACTGTTTTTT. The encoded protein is CASSPYREKLFF.